The 24 T cell receptor beta chains listed next were all sequenced from one sample in a study of T cells after yellow fever vaccination. From the 5' RACE reads, TCRdb called clonotypes with MiXCR, one entry per CDR3 protein. Of about 630,000 distinct CDR3 sequences listed, roughly an eighth were seen once; the top ten hold about 15%. The sequenced sample was PBMCs, obtained on the day of the yellow fever booster vaccination. The receptor source for this set is a man aged 30 to 39 who received the YFV17D yellow fever vaccine.

This clonotype was observed a handful of times. The V call is TRBV7-9, the J call TRBJ2-2; perhaps D is TRBD1 or TRBD2 (5 bases each). The V and J ends lost 8 bases and 2 bases respectively, with 12 bases between them. The CDR3 extends over 14 amino acids. The germline V gene has CDR1 SEHNR and CDR2 FQNEAQ (reference sequence). The CDR3 sequence is CASYAGTNTGELFF. CDR3 coding DNA: TGTGCCAGCTACGCCGGGACCAACACCGGGGAGCTGTTTTTT.

The V gene is TRBV15, the J gene TRBJ2-3; D not certain. Germline V gene sequence: CDR1 LNHNV, CDR2 YYDKDF (reference sequence). The CDR3 length is 15 residues. V was trimmed by 3 bases and J by 2 bases, leaving 12 bases between them. The CDR3 here is CATSSPVPSTDTQYF. CDR3 nucleotides: TGTGCCACCAGCAGTCCCGTGCCATCCACAGATACGCAGTATTTT.

V usage is TRBV5-1 and J usage is TRBJ2-3; D tentatively fits TRBD1 or TRBD2 (5 bases each). Trimming removed 4 bases at V and 0 bases at J, with 18 bases between. Germline CDR1 reads SGHRS; CDR2 reads YFSETQ. This CDR3 comprises 17 residues. This CDR3 is CASSPGTYISSTDTQYF. Here the CDR3 DNA reads TGCGCCAGCAGCCCGGGGACCTATATTTCTAGCACAGATACGCAGTATTTT.

The rearrangement uses TRBV5-6 and TRBJ2-4; tentative D call: TRBD2 (6 bases). The V end was cut by 2 bases, the J end by 0 bases, with 15 bases between. This CDR3 is built from 17 residues. Germline V CDR1 and CDR2: SGHDT, YYEEEE. The CDR3 sequence: CASSFQLSGEAKNIQYF. The CDR3 nucleotides are TGTGCCAGCAGCTTTCAGCTTAGCGGAGAAGCCAAAAACATTCAGTACTTC.

The chain links TRBV6-1 to TRBJ1-2; a weak D match, TRBD1 (5 bases). The CDR3 runs to 15 residues. V was pared by 5 bases and J by 8 bases, with 21 bases between. Germline V gives CDR1 MNHNS, CDR2 SASEGT. CDR3: CASSPPGLGPLGYTF. DNA for the CDR3: TGTGCCAGCAGTCCACCGGGACTCGGGCCCTTAGGCTACACCTTC.

This clonotype was observed a handful of times. V usage is TRBV12-3 or TRBV12-4 and J usage is TRBJ2-5; D is unclear. CDR3 length: 13 amino acids. Trimming stripped 5 bases from V and 5 bases from J, with 12 bases between. This CDR3 reads CASSKAGRETQYF. Here the CDR3 DNA reads TGTGCCAGCAGTAAGGCCGGCAGGGAGACCCAGTACTTC.

This chain connects TRBV20-1 to TRBJ2-2, with a possible D match to TRBD2 (5 bases). Germline V gene data show CDR1 as DFQATT and CDR2 as SNEGSKA (reference sequence). Between the trimmed V and J ends, which lost 3 bases and 3 bases, there was a span of 14 bases. This CDR3 has 15 residues. Here the CDR3 reads CSASRGSRHTGELFF. CDR3 DNA sequence: TGCAGTGCTAGTCGAGGGAGCCGTCACACCGGGGAGCTGTTTTTT.

The chain is built from TRBV29-1 and TRBJ2-7; perhaps TRBD2 as D (7 bases). The CDR3 is 11 residues long. The germline gives CDR1 SQVTM, CDR2 ANQGSEA. V was clipped by 4 bases and J by 9 bases, with 13 bases between them. In DNA form, the CDR3 reads TGCAGCGTTGTGGGGGGGACATGGCAGTACTTC. It translates to CSVVGGTWQYF.

The chain carries TRBV23-1 and TRBJ2-5, with 7 bases lining up with TRBD2. TRBV23-1 is an open reading frame, and its role is uncertain. Trimming cost V 4 bases and J 3 bases; bases outside gene matches: 14. CDR3 length: 17 residues. CDR3 DNA sequence: TGCGCCAGCAGTCCCTCGAAGAGCGGGAACAATAAAGAGACCCAGTACTTC. Translating gives CASSPSKSGNNKETQYF.

This clonotype was found many times. V and J are TRBV12-3 or TRBV12-4 and TRBJ1-2; D is possibly TRBD1 (5 bases). Deletions cut 5 bases from V and 8 bases from J, with 15 bases between. The CDR3 runs to 13 residues. CDR3 amino acids: CASSSSGHSGYTF. The CDR3 bases are TGTGCCAGCAGTAGTTCAGGGCACAGCGGCTACACCTTC.

V usage is TRBV14 and J usage is TRBJ1-2; TRBD1 agrees at 7 bases. Trimming took 10 bases from V and 5 from J; bases not matched to a gene: 4. The CDR3 has 11 amino acids. CDR1 and CDR2 from the germline V gene are SGHDN and FVKESK. CDR3 loop: CAIRQGYGYTF. CDR3 in DNA: TGTGCCATCCGACAGGGTTATGGCTACACCTTC.

The sample holds many counts of this clonotype. This rearrangement joins TRBV29-1 to TRBJ2-3; D possibly corresponds to TRBD1 (6 bases). Looked up from germline, CDR1 is SQVTM and CDR2 is ANQGSEA. Trimming shortened V by 2 bases and J by 3 bases, and 15 bases separated the two germline ends. The length of the CDR3 is 15 residues. CDR3 sequence reads: CSVESGHSKTDTQYF. In DNA, the CDR3 is TGCAGCGTTGAATCGGGACACTCTAAAACAGATACGCAGTATTTT.

The rearrangement links TRBV20-1 to TRBJ2-1; 8 bases line up with TRBD2. This CDR3 is built from 15 residues. V was clipped by 3 bases and J by 9 bases; unmatched bases: 13. Germline V gene lookup returns CDR1 DFQATT and CDR2 SNEGSKA (reference sequence). CDR3: CSASGRASANIEQFF. As DNA, the CDR3 is TGCAGTGCTAGCGGGAGGGCCTCTGCCAACATTGAGCAGTTCTTC.

The chain joins TRBV9 to TRBJ2-7; 8 positions agree with TRBD2. CDR1 is SGDLS and CDR2 is YYNGEE in the germline V gene. Losses at the gene ends were 4 bases for V and 6 bases for J; bases not matched to a gene: 9. CDR3 length: 14 amino acids. The CDR3 spells CASSLGLGGGEQYF. As DNA, the CDR3 is TGTGCCAGCAGCCTGGGACTAGGAGGGGGCGAGCAGTACTTC.

This clonotype has at least ten counts. The chain joins TRBV29-1 to TRBJ2-2, with 9 bases fitting TRBD2. The CDR3 extends over 14 amino acids. V trimming: 4 bases; J trimming: 2 bases; junction bases outside the gene matches: 2. Germline lookup yields CDR1 SQVTM and CDR2 ANQGSEA. CDR3 protein: CSVGLAANTGELFF. CDR3 in DNA: TGCAGCGTTGGACTAGCGGCTAACACCGGGGAGCTGTTTTTT.

V gene TRBV2 combines with J gene TRBJ1-5, with D unresolved. Germline V lookup: CDR1 SNHLY, CDR2 FYNNEI. The CDR3 is made up of 14 amino acids. Trimming shortened V by 7 bases and J by 6 bases, and 16 bases separated the two germline ends. The DNA for the CDR3 is TGTGCCAGCACCCTTTCACGTAATGGTCAGCCCCAGCATTTT. The encoded protein is CASTLSRNGQPQHF.

This clonotype has only a few counts. This chain joins TRBV6-5 and TRBJ1-2; tentatively, D is TRBD1 (6 bases). The CDR3 has 17 amino acids. Trimming shortened V by 0 bases and J by 7 bases, and 21 bases separated the two germline ends. From germline, CDR1 is MNHEY and CDR2 SVGAGI. The CDR3: CASSYSSGGATVGGYTF. The CDR3 nucleotides are TGTGCCAGCAGTTACTCGTCGGGGGGCGCCACCGTGGGTGGCTACACCTTC.

The chain combines TRBV7-9 with TRBJ2-1; D is uncertain. Germline V gives CDR1 SEHNR, CDR2 FQNEAQ (reference sequence). V dropped 4 bases and J dropped 4 bases, with 8 bases sitting between them. The CDR3 runs 13 residues. The CDR3 nucleotides are TGTGCCAGCAGCTATGAACATTACAATGAGCAGTTCTTC. It translates to CASSYEHYNEQFF.

This chain connects TRBV20-1 to TRBJ2-7; a weak D match, TRBD1 (6 bases). Germline V gene sequence: CDR1 DFQATT, CDR2 SNEGSKA (reference sequence). Trimming took off 7 bases at V and 6 bases at J, with 19 bases between the two ends. There are 13 residues in the CDR3. The CDR3: CSVRPPTGTEQYF. In DNA, the CDR3 is TGCAGTGTTCGCCCGCCGACAGGAACCGAGCAGTACTTC.

The rearrangement joins TRBV7-2 to TRBJ2-4, with 10 bases that match TRBD2. The V and J ends lost 3 bases and 9 bases, in that order; junction bases with no gene match: 5. The CDR3 extends over 14 amino acids. Germline V gene sequence: CDR1 SGHTA, CDR2 FQGNSA. The CDR3 bases are TGTGCCAGCAGCTTCACTAGCGGGATGGGCATTCAGTACTTC. Its protein product is CASSFTSGMGIQYF. The variable domain in full, with the rest retrieved from reference TRBV7-2 and TRBJ2-4, is GAGVSQSPSNKVTEKGKDVELRCDPISGHTALYWYRQSLGQGLEFLIYFQGNSAPDKSGLPSDRFSAERTGGSVSTLTIQRTQQEDSAVYLCASSFTSGMGIQYFGAGTRLSVL.

This clonotype was seen repeatedly, ten times or more. The V gene is TRBV12-3 or TRBV12-4, the J gene TRBJ2-5; perhaps TRBD1 as D (5 bases). The CDR3 contains 12 residues. V lost 8 bases and J lost 5, with 12 bases in between. The DNA of the CDR3 is TGTGCCAGCGGCCAGGGTGGGGAGACCCAGTACTTC. It codes for CASGQGGETQYF.

V and J are TRBV10-3 and TRBJ2-5, with D possibly TRBD1 on 6 matching bases. The CDR3 is made up of 15 amino acids. CDR1 and CDR2 from the germline V gene are ENHRY and SYGVKD. Trimming removed 6 bases from V and 4 bases from J, with 18 bases in between. CDR3 nucleotide sequence: TGTGCCATCAGGGGGACCCGGGACAAGGGAGAGACCCAGTACTTC. Translated, it gives CAIRGTRDKGETQYF.

In its sample, this clonotype was seen a few times. This chain links TRBV27 with TRBJ2-2; 8 nucleotides match TRBD2. The V gene end was trimmed by 3 bases and the J gene end by 6 bases; junction bases not matched to a gene: 6. The CDR3 sequence is 15 residues long. Germline loops: CDR1 MNHEY, CDR2 SMNVEV (reference sequence). The CDR3 DNA reads as TGTGCCAGCAGTTTGTTAGCGGGAATCTCCGGGGAGCTGTTTTTT. Translation gives CASSLLAGISGELFF.

The rearrangement joins TRBV6-5 to TRBJ2-5, with D unresolved. V was clipped by 5 bases and J by 5 bases, with 12 bases between them. Germline-derived CDR1 and CDR2 are MNHEY and SVGAGI. The CDR3 spans 13 residues. The CDR3 region is CASSHHVGETQYF. The CDR3, as DNA: TGTGCCAGCAGTCACCACGTGGGGGAGACCCAGTACTTC.